This passage covers 13 T cell receptor beta chains from one sample sequenced in a study of T-cell reconstitution after alpha-beta-depleted transplantation in children. Preparation of the TCRbeta library was carried out with unique molecular identifiers. TCRdb redid the calling of the PCR reads with MiXCR, one entry per CDR3 protein. The repertoire has roughly 250,000 distinct CDR3 sequences, roughly 8.2% of them found once; the top ten carry less than 8%. The specimen comprised PBMCs, mostly from graft donor cells, sampled 180 days after TCRalphabeta/CD19-depleted stem cell transplant. These receptors all stem from a male patient aged 10 to 17 who had a stem cell transplant for acute lymphoblastic leukemia, so the T cells may come from the graft donor.

This clonotype occurred many times. The chain is built from TRBV9 and TRBJ1-6; D is ambiguous. The CDR3 consists of 15 residues. V was pared by 2 bases and J by 3 bases, with 9 bases between. Germline V gives CDR1 SGDLS, CDR2 YYNGEE. The CDR3 protein is CASSVTPFYNSPLHF. Here the CDR3 DNA reads TGTGCCAGCAGCGTGACCCCTTTCTATAATTCACCCCTCCACTTT.

The CDR3 here is CASSPPGPIGYTF. DNA for the CDR3: TGTGCCAGCTCGCCTCCGGGGCCCATTGGCTACACCTTC. The chain links TRBV18 to TRBJ1-2; a possible D gene is TRBD1 (5 bases). The CDR3 totals 13 residues. V gave up 6 bases and J gave up 7 bases, with 15 bases separating them. Per the germline V gene, CDR1 is KGHSH and CDR2 is LQKENI.

This clonotype was seen repeatedly, ten times or more. The CDR3 DNA sequence: TGTGCCAGCAGCCTCCAGACGAGGAGCTCCTACGAGCAGTACTTC. Residues: CASSLQTRSSYEQYF. J is TRBJ2-7 and V is TRBV5-4; D gene ambiguous. The CDR3 is made up of 15 amino acids. Germline V gene sequence: CDR1 SGHNT, CDR2 YYREEE (reference sequence). Trimming cost V 4 bases and J 0 bases, with 14 bases left between them.

This clonotype came up many times. The chain recombines TRBV7-3 with TRBJ2-7, with 7 bases that match TRBD1. V lost 1 base, J lost 5 bases, and 8 bases stayed unmatched. Germline lookup yields CDR1 SGHTA and CDR2 FQGTGA. The CDR3 consists of 15 residues. The CDR3 nucleotides are TGTGCCAGCAGCTTAATTCCCACAGGGGTGGACGAGCAGTACTTC. This encodes CASSLIPTGVDEQYF.

This clonotype showed up many times. The chain couples TRBV28 to TRBJ1-4, with TRBD1 matching over 8 bases. V was pared by 6 bases and J by 7 bases, with 10 bases of the junction left unmatched. The germline V gene has CDR1 MDHEN and CDR2 SYDVKM. The CDR3 contains 15 residues. CDR3 sequence reads: CASRSSGGAGEKLFF. CDR3 nucleotides: TGTGCCAGCAGATCCTCAGGGGGCGCCGGTGAAAAACTGTTTTTT.

The sample holds many counts of this clonotype. V and J are TRBV18 and TRBJ2-4; D gene ambiguous. V lost 0 bases, J lost 8 bases, and 11 bases lay in between. The CDR3 covers 14 residues. CDR1 KGHSH and CDR2 LQKENI come from the germline V gene. For the CDR3, the DNA is TGTGCCAGCTCACCACCGAGGACGCAGGACATTCAGTACTTC. Residues: CASSPPRTQDIQYF.

This clonotype has just a few counts. This chain connects TRBV7-6 to TRBJ1-5; D gene ambiguous. The CDR3 has 13 amino acids. The germline gives CDR1 SGHVS, CDR2 FNYEAQ. V gave up 4 bases and J gave up 3 bases, with 7 bases separating them. The CDR3 DNA reads TGTGCCAGCAGCTCCATGAACAATCAGCCCCAGCATTTT. It translates to CASSSMNNQPQHF.

The V and J genes are TRBV6-5 and TRBJ1-4, with D unclear. The CDR3 has 13 amino acids. From germline, CDR1 is MNHEY and CDR2 SVGAGI. V was cut by 0 bases and J by 4 bases, with 3 bases left in between. CDR3 bases: TGTGCCAGCAGTTACTCTCGTAATGAAAAACTGTTTTTT. This codes for CASSYSRNEKLFF.

The chain combines TRBV3-1 with TRBJ2-3; TRBD2 matches 7 bases. The CDR3 spans 14 residues. The germline gives CDR1 LGHDT, CDR2 YNNKEL (reference sequence). V trimming: 3 bases; J trimming: 2 bases; junction bases outside the gene matches: 2. This CDR3 is CASSQGLHTDTQYF. The DNA for the CDR3 is TGTGCCAGCAGCCAGGGACTACACACAGATACGCAGTATTTT.

Ten or more counts support this clonotype. This sequence joins TRBV5-1 and TRBJ2-2, with no clear D. The V end lost 0 bases, the J end lost 8 bases, and 5 bases lay between the germline ends. CDR1 is SGHRS and CDR2 is YFSETQ in the germline V gene. The CDR3 loop spans 12 amino acids. The CDR3 DNA is TGCGCCAGCAGCTTGGACCGTGGGGAGCTGTTTTTT. This codes for CASSLDRGELFF.

This clonotype has more than one count but fewer than ten. The J gene is TRBJ1-5, the V gene TRBV4-1; the match to TRBD1 covers 7 bases. Germline CDR1 is MGHRA and CDR2 is YSYEKL. After removal of 3 bases from V and 0 bases from J, the junction contained 11 bases not matched to a gene. The length of the CDR3 is 18 residues. The CDR3 coding sequence is TGCGCCAGCAGCCACGGGCGGAAGGGGGCGTATAGCAATCAGCCCCAGCATTTT. This gives the protein CASSHGRKGAYSNQPQHF.

This clonotype has only one observation. This clone may be a read error of a much larger clone one base away. The gene calls are TRBV2 and TRBJ2-5; D uncertain. CDR1 and CDR2 from the germline V gene are SNHLY and FYNNEI. The CDR3 sequence is 11 residues long. In DNA form, the CDR3 reads TGTGTCAGCACCCGTGGGGAGACCCAGTACTTC. Translation gives CVSTRGETQYF.

Many counts were recorded for this clonotype. This chain joins TRBV3-1 and TRBJ2-7, with TRBD1 matching over 8 bases. This CDR3 is 15 amino acids long. Germline-derived CDR1 and CDR2 are LGHDT and YNNKEL (reference sequence). With 1 base clipped from V and 7 bases from J, the junction kept 9 bases outside the gene matches. CDR3 amino acids: CASSQVGQGAREQYF. CDR3 bases: TGTGCCAGCAGCCAAGTGGGGCAGGGGGCGCGGGAGCAGTACTTC.